This entry lists 28 T cell receptor beta chains sequenced from one sample in a study of PD-L1 blockade in urothelial cancer. Data came from immunoSEQ multiplex PCR; TCRdb stores just in-frame clones and leaves some out. The table has approximately 100,000 clones, over 75% seen once. This specimen consisted of PBMCs, obtained around atezolizumab (anti-PD-L1) treatment. These receptors were obtained from a man aged 50 to 59 with urothelial cancer.

This clone was recorded a few times. This sequence joins TRBV28 and TRBJ2-6, with 7 bases lining up with TRBD1. Trimming removed 5 bases from V and 1 base from J; junction bases left unmatched: 5. Per the germline V gene, CDR1 is MDHEN and CDR2 is SYDVKM. CDR3 length: 16 amino acids. CDR3 protein: CASSPGTASGANVLTF. CDR3 sequence (DNA): TGTGCCAGCAGTCCCGGGACAGCATCTGGGGCCAACGTCCTGACTTTC.

The table lists this clone with a few counts. This chain uses TRBV18 with TRBJ2-3, with 10 bases aligning to TRBD1. The CDR3 contains 16 residues. The V gene end was trimmed by 2 bases and the J gene end by 0 bases; junction bases not matched to a gene: 2. CDR1 is KGHSH and CDR2 is LQKENI in the germline V gene. The CDR3 region has the DNA TGTGCCAGCTCACCAAGGGACAGGGGCAGCACAGATACGCAGTATTTT. Its translation is CASSPRDRGSTDTQYF. The variable domain in full, with the rest retrieved from reference TRBV18 and TRBJ2-3, is NAGVMQNPRHLVRRRGQEARLRCSPMKGHSHVYWYRQLPEEGLKFMVYLQKENIIDESGMPKERFSAEFPKEGPSILRIQQVVRGDSAAYFCASSPRDRGSTDTQYFGPGTRLTVL.

The chain combines TRBV5-1 with TRBJ2-1; 10 nucleotides align to TRBD1. CDR1 is SGHRS, CDR2 YFSETQ, per germline. The trim removed 4 bases at V and 6 bases at J, leaving 7 bases unmatched. The CDR3 totals 15 residues. The CDR3: CASSPGQGGPNEQFF. In DNA form, the CDR3 reads TGCGCCAGCAGCCCTGGACAGGGGGGGCCCAATGAGCAGTTCTTC.

This clone was observed a handful of times. The V and J genes are TRBV19 and TRBJ2-7, with 16 bases matching TRBD2. Germline V gene sequence: CDR1 LNHDA, CDR2 SQIVND (reference sequence). J was trimmed by 6 bases and V by 4 bases; bases with no gene match: 6. This CDR3 contains 16 residues. As DNA, the CDR3 is TGTGCCAGTAGTAAAGGGACTAGCGGGAGGGCCAGCGAGCAGTACTTC. It specifies CASSKGTSGRASEQYF.

The rearrangement links TRBV6-5 to TRBJ1-3, with D uncertain. The germline V gene encodes CDR1 MNHEY and CDR2 SVGAGI. The V end lost 5 bases, the J end lost 4 bases, and 12 bases lay between the germline ends. The CDR3 is made up of 14 amino acids. CDR3: CASSKLRGGNTIYF. The CDR3 DNA reads TGTGCCAGCAGTAAACTTCGCGGGGGAAACACCATATATTTT.

This chain links TRBV18 with TRBJ2-3; TRBD2 matches at 7 bases. Germline CDR1 reads KGHSH; CDR2 reads LQKENI. The CDR3 has 12 amino acids. With 8 bases clipped from V and 1 base from J, the junction kept 0 bases outside the gene matches. CDR3 amino acids: CASAGGTDTQYF. The CDR3, as DNA: TGTGCCAGCGCGGGGGGCACAGATACGCAGTATTTT.

The chain links TRBV28 to TRBJ1-2; D unclear. The germline gives CDR1 MDHEN, CDR2 SYDVKM. Trimming removed 9 bases at V and 7 bases at J, with 12 bases between. The length of the CDR3 is 11 residues. CDR3 protein: CASLALFGYTF. The CDR3 DNA is TGTGCCAGTTTGGCCCTCTTTGGCTACACCTTC.

The chain employs TRBV5-4 and TRBJ2-3; D is perhaps TRBD2 (6 bases). Germline CDR1 SGHNT, CDR2 YYREEE (reference sequence). This CDR3 has 17 amino acids. V was shortened by 0 bases and J by 3 bases, with 17 bases between the two germline ends. The CDR3 sequence is CASSLGLAQMGTDTQYF. The DNA of the CDR3 is TGTGCCAGCAGCTTGGGCCTAGCGCAGATGGGGACAGATACGCAGTATTTT. The full variable domain, with the rest looked up from reference TRBV5-4 and TRBJ2-3, is ETGVTQSPTHLIKTRGQQVTLRCSSQSGHNTVSWYQQALGQGPQFIFQYYREEENGRGNFPPRFSGLQFPNYSSELNVNALELDDSALYLCASSLGLAQMGTDTQYFGPGTRLTVL.

This sequence joins TRBV6-4 and TRBJ2-2; a possible D gene is TRBD1 (5 bases). Trimming removed 4 bases at V and 5 bases at J, with 8 bases between. The germline CDR1 and CDR2 sequences are MRHNA and SNTAGT. The CDR3 runs 13 residues. This CDR3 reads CASSVQGTGELFF. CDR3 coding DNA: TGTGCCAGCAGTGTCCAGGGTACCGGGGAGCTGTTTTTT.

The chain combines TRBV6-7 with TRBJ2-7; 11 bases align to TRBD1. TRBV6-7 is noted as an ORF with a role that remains uncertain. The CDR3 runs to 15 residues. The junction had 3 bases not matched to a gene; V was cut back by 2 bases and J by 3 bases. CDR3 in DNA: TGTGCCAGCAGTTACCGGACAGGGGGCATCTACGAGCAGTACTTC. The encoded protein is CASSYRTGGIYEQYF.

The V call is TRBV18, the J call TRBJ1-1, with unresolved D. The CDR3 has 15 amino acids. The germline V gene encodes CDR1 KGHSH and CDR2 LQKENI. The V end was cut by 3 bases, the J end by 1 base, with 12 bases between. DNA for the CDR3: TGTGCCAGCTCACCCCCTCGGGGTGGGAACACTGAAGCTTTCTTT. It encodes CASSPPRGGNTEAFF.

The chain links TRBV15 to TRBJ2-3; tentative D call: TRBD2 (6 bases). The germline V and J ends were trimmed by 0 bases and 2 bases, with 12 bases remaining between them. CDR3 length: 16 residues. Looked up from germline, CDR1 is LNHNV and CDR2 is YYDKDF (reference sequence). The CDR3 nucleotides are TGTGCCACCAGCAGAGAACCGGGACTCGTCACAGATACGCAGTATTTT. Protein product: CATSREPGLVTDTQYF.

This clone was seen more than once but under ten times. The chain carries TRBV19 and TRBJ1-2, with 9 positions matching TRBD1. V lost 5 bases to trimming and J lost 4 bases; unmatched junction nucleotides: 8. This CDR3 has 15 residues. Germline CDR1 and CDR2: LNHDA and SQIVND (reference sequence). The CDR3 nucleotides are TGTGCCAGTAGTGCAGGGACAGGGACGGCCTATGGCTACACCTTC. Protein sequence: CASSAGTGTAYGYTF.

The chain joins TRBV7-9 to TRBJ1-3; D not certain. Trimming left V 4 bases short and J 0 bases short, with 16 bases between. The CDR3 is made up of 17 amino acids. Looked up from germline, CDR1 is SEHNR and CDR2 is FQNEAQ (reference sequence). CDR3 DNA sequence: TGTGCCAGCAGCTCCGAGGCCTCCCGGGGCTCTGGAAACACCATATATTTT. Protein product: CASSSEASRGSGNTIYF.

V gene TRBV5-1 combines with J gene TRBJ2-3, with 8 bases identical to TRBD1. In germline, CDR1 is SGHRS, CDR2 YFSETQ. V gave up 4 bases and J gave up 3 bases; unmatched junction bases: 7. The CDR3 has 15 residues. The CDR3 loop is CASSPRQGQTDTQYF. The CDR3 bases are TGCGCCAGCAGCCCTCGACAGGGGCAGACAGATACGCAGTATTTT.

This clone came up once. The chain recombines TRBV18 with TRBJ1-4; no firm D call. V dropped 0 bases and J dropped 7 bases, with 12 bases sitting between them. This CDR3 has 15 residues. In germline, CDR1 is KGHSH, CDR2 LQKENI. CDR3: CASSPPTRGGEKLFF. CDR3 sequence (DNA): TGTGCCAGCTCACCACCGACTCGGGGTGGTGAAAAACTGTTTTTT.

Within the sample, this clone is large (0.1 to 1%). The chain couples TRBV9 to TRBJ1-1; tentatively, D is TRBD1 (6 bases). Per the germline V gene, CDR1 is SGDLS and CDR2 is YYNGEE. V was clipped by 3 bases and J by 5 bases, with 14 bases between them. The CDR3 length is 14 residues. CDR3 sequence (DNA): TGTGCCAGCAGCGACCCAGGGGCCGGGACTGAAGCTTTCTTT. Encoded protein: CASSDPGAGTEAFF. Drawing the rest from reference TRBV9 and TRBJ1-1, the complete variable domain is DSGVTQTPKHLITATGQRVTLRCSPRSGDLSVYWYQQSLDQGLQFLIQYYNGEERAKGNILERFSAQQFPDLHSELNLSSLELGDSALYFCASSDPGAGTEAFFGQGTRLTVV.

CDR3 protein: CASSPSGGFFSYEQYF. The CDR3 DNA sequence: TGTGCCAGCAGCCCGTCTGGCGGATTCTTCTCCTACGAGCAGTACTTC. The chain links TRBV11-2 to TRBJ2-7; D remains unclear. The CDR3 loop spans 16 amino acids. Trimming took off 5 bases at V and 0 bases at J, with 17 bases between the two ends. CDR1 and CDR2 from the germline V gene are SGHAT and FQNNGV.

The chain links TRBV7-8 to TRBJ1-6; 10 bases are a match to TRBD1. The germline CDR1 and CDR2 sequences are SGHVS and FQNEAQ. The CDR3 covers 15 residues. V lost 1 base, J lost 7 bases, and 1 base stayed unmatched. The CDR3 nucleotides read TGTGCCAGCAGCTTAGTGGACAGGGGGAATTCACCCCTCCACTTT. Translation gives CASSLVDRGNSPLHF.

The chain carries TRBV2 and TRBJ2-1; a weak D match, TRBD2 (5 bases). The germline V and J ends were trimmed by 8 bases and 3 bases, with 14 bases remaining between them. Germline V gene sequence: CDR1 SNHLY, CDR2 FYNNEI. The CDR3 loop spans 14 amino acids. CDR3 coding DNA: TGTGCCAGCGGGGAGCGGATCTACTACAATGAGCAGTTCTTC. Its protein is CASGERIYYNEQFF.

This chain uses TRBV2 with TRBJ2-3, with TRBD1 as a possible D gene (6 bases). Trimming took off 1 base at V and 9 bases at J, with 17 bases between the two ends. Germline lookup yields CDR1 SNHLY and CDR2 FYNNEI. This CDR3 region has 15 residues. The CDR3 DNA reads as TGTGCCAGCAGTGAAGACAGGGCTAGTAGGCACACGCAGTATTTT. Translating it yields CASSEDRASRHTQYF.

The CDR3 sequence is CASSLVATSGRLIETQYF. CDR3 nucleotides: TGTGCCAGCAGCTTGGTCGCCACTAGCGGGAGGTTAATAGAGACCCAGTACTTC. The chain has TRBV5-5 and TRBJ2-5, with 12 positions matching TRBD2. Germline V gives CDR1 SGHKS, CDR2 YYEKEE (reference sequence). This CDR3 region has 18 residues. Germline trimming cut 0 bases from V and 4 bases from J; bases unmatched to any gene: 10. Looking up the rest from reference TRBV5-5 and TRBJ2-5 gives the full variable domain: DAGVTQSPTHLIKTRGQQVTLRCSPISGHKSVSWYQQVLGQGPQFIFQYYEKEERGRGNFPDRFSARQFPNYSSELNVNALLLGDSALYLCASSLVATSGRLIETQYFGPGTRLLVL.

This chain connects TRBV29-1 to TRBJ2-6; no reliable D call. The germline V gene encodes CDR1 SQVTM and CDR2 ANQGSEA. CDR3 length: 13 residues. Trimming took off 5 bases at V and 0 bases at J, with 5 bases between the two ends. This CDR3 is CSVYPSGANVLTF. CDR3 bases: TGCAGCGTTTATCCCTCTGGGGCCAACGTCCTGACTTTC.

V is TRBV19 and J is TRBJ2-6, with 7 bases identical to TRBD2. V was clipped by 6 bases and J by 0 bases; unmatched bases: 2. Germline V gives CDR1 LNHDA, CDR2 SQIVND (reference sequence). This CDR3 is built from 15 residues. The CDR3 loop is CASRSGGSGANVLTF. CDR3 DNA sequence: TGTGCCAGTAGATCGGGGGGCTCTGGGGCCAACGTCCTGACTTTC.

This chain links TRBV5-1 with TRBJ1-5; 8 nucleotides align to TRBD1. The CDR3 contains 14 residues. Trimming cost V 8 bases and J 2 bases; bases outside gene matches: 6. Germline CDR1 is SGHRS and CDR2 is YFSETQ. In DNA form, the CDR3 reads TGCGCCAGTCAGGAGACAGGGGGCAATCAGCCCCAGCATTTT. It yields the protein CASQETGGNQPQHF.

The chain joins TRBV7-9 to TRBJ2-7; 10 positions agree with TRBD1. Germline-derived CDR1 and CDR2 are SEHNR and FQNEAQ (reference sequence). This CDR3 region has 16 residues. J lost 3 bases, V lost 4 bases, and 9 bases had no gene match. The chain's CDR3 is CASSSTSGTGVYEQYF. Here the CDR3 DNA reads TGTGCCAGCAGCTCAACCTCCGGGACAGGGGTCTACGAGCAGTACTTC. The entire variable domain, with the rest obtained from reference TRBV7-9 and TRBJ2-7, is as follows: DTGVSQNPRHKITKRGQNVTFRCDPISEHNRLYWYRQTLGQGPEFLTYFQNEAQLEKSRLLSDRFSAERPKGSFSTLEIQRTEQGDSAMYLCASSSTSGTGVYEQYFGPGTRLTVT.

The chain recombines TRBV7-2 with TRBJ2-2; TRBD1 might be the D (5 bases). CDR1 is SGHTA, CDR2 FQGNSA, per germline. The CDR3 length is 15 residues. V was trimmed by 5 bases and J by 6 bases, leaving 16 bases between them. CDR3 in amino acids: CASSQKVRRAGELFF. The CDR3, as DNA: TGTGCCAGCAGCCAGAAGGTGCGCAGGGCCGGGGAGCTGTTTTTT.

With regard to this clone: Within the sample, other DNA sequences also encode this same CDR3. V usage is TRBV6-1 and J usage is TRBJ1-3; no definite D call. CDR1 is MNHNS and CDR2 is SASEGT in the germline V gene. Trimming left V 1 base short and J 0 bases short, with 7 bases between. This CDR3 comprises 15 residues. The CDR3 reads CASSEEPSSGNTIYF. Here the CDR3 DNA reads TGTGCCAGCAGTGAAGAGCCGTCCTCTGGAAACACCATATATTTT.